This T cell receptor (beta chain) stems from a study of blood T cell repertoires in COVID-19. In the study overall: Sites across the United States, Italy and Spain contributed samples from acute and convalescent COVID-19. PBMCs, B-cell-depleted T cells, or T cells were the source of the cDNA or gDNA that made up the material.

The CDR3 loop spans 13 amino acids. Germline CDR1 and CDR2: SNHLY and FYNNEI. After removal of 6 bases from V and 6 bases from J, the junction contained 4 bases not matched to a gene. In the study's own analysis: Estimation of nucleated cell counts was performed using reference gene primer amplification. Profiled with immunoSEQ multiplex PCR; TCRdb holds only in-frame clones, not every one. V, J and clone size are taken as reported in that table, and D and trimming were inferred from the DNA itself. The table includes tens of thousands of clones, 65% to 85% detected once. The sequencing sample was made of peripheral blood. The TCR originated in a man aged 65 to 85 with active or convalescent COVID-19. The V call is TRBV2, the J call TRBJ2-2, with 7 bases aligning to TRBD1. The CDR3 DNA sequence: TGTGCCAGCAGCGGACAGGCAGCCGGGGAGCTGTTTTTT. Its protein is CASSGQAAGELFF.